This T cell receptor (beta chain) originates from a study of beta chain features in type 1 diabetes. The study's findings and limits: Equally in patients and controls, shorter templates might have been favored by PCR. Moderate but significant shortening of TCRB CDR3s was recorded in all four CD4+ subsets from Type 1 diabetes patients.

Sorting with CD45RO/CCR7/CD25/CD127/CD95/CD27 yielded naive, central memory, regulatory and stem-like memory CD4+ cells. CDR1 and CDR2 from the germline V gene are SGHRS and YFSETQ. Deletions cut 5 bases from V and 4 bases from J, with 12 bases between. CDR3 size: 13 residues. cDNA synthesis used the whole RNA isolate, giving expressed TCRB sequences. Generated by immunoSEQ multiplex PCR, the TCRdb table keeps only in-frame clones and is missing some. The sample records 250,000 or so clones, over 20% being singletons. About this clone itself: The antigen is unknown.

The chain recombines TRBV5-1 with TRBJ1-2; D not certain. The specimen was naive CD4+ T cells from blood. This sequence originates from a woman aged 40 to 50 with type 1 diabetes. For the CDR3, the DNA is TGCGCCAGCAGTTCCGATGAGGGCTATGGCTACACCTTC. Residues: CASSSDEGYGYTF.